This T cell receptor beta chain was identified during a study of blood T cell repertoires in COVID-19. As processed by the authors: Researchers report that nucleated cell counts were estimated from reference gene primer amplification. Assay: immunoSEQ multiplex PCR; the TCRdb copy retains only in-frame clones and omits some. From that table come the V and J calls and clone size; the DNA was used to work out D and trimming. The top ten clones hold approximately 2.1% of a sample with about 60,000 clones, about 91% of them seen once. This CDR3 has 14 amino acids. V lost 0 bases, J lost 4 bases, and 10 bases lay in between. The germline V gene encodes CDR1 SGHNT and CDR2 YYREEE (reference sequence).

This chain uses TRBV5-4 with TRBJ1-2; TRBD1 might be the D (5 bases). The specimen sequenced was peripheral blood. This TCR was recovered from a man in his 60s with acute or convalescent COVID-19. The CDR3 region is CASSLARAAYGYTF. The CDR3 DNA reads as TGTGCCAGCAGCTTGGCCAGGGCGGCCTATGGCTACACCTTC.